The 7 T cell receptor beta chains below were found in one sample sequenced in a study of T cell clonotyping in hematopoietic cell transplantation. Only in-frame clones appear in the TCRdb table, and some are missing; sequencing was by immunoSEQ multiplex PCR. The table includes roughly 11,000 clones, 75% to 90% detected once. Source material: peripheral blood mononuclear cells. The receptors here all came from a human donor who either received an allogeneic hematopoietic cell transplant for a myeloid malignancy or was a related donor (not recorded which). Some clones in this sample may be carry-over from other donors' samples.

The rearrangement joins TRBV7-9 to TRBJ2-3, with D possibly called TRBD1 or TRBD2 (7 bases each). CDR3 size: 17 residues. Trimming removed 5 bases from V and 1 base from J, with 19 bases in between. Germline V gene lookup returns CDR1 SEHNR and CDR2 FQNEAQ (reference sequence). CDR3 nucleotide sequence: TGTGCCAGCAGCCCCCGTCAGGGGGGGCACGGCACAGATACGCAGTATTTT. Amino acids: CASSPRQGGHGTDTQYF.

The rearrangement links TRBV7-2 to TRBJ1-5; maybe TRBD1 (6 bases). V dropped 5 bases and J dropped 5 bases, with 13 bases sitting between them. The length of the CDR3 is 14 residues. Germline V gene sequence: CDR1 SGHTA, CDR2 FQGNSA. In nucleotides, the CDR3 is TGTGCCAGCAGCCCTAGGGGGGCCGATCAGCCCCAGCATTTT. Its translation: CASSPRGADQPQHF.

V and J are TRBV9 and TRBJ1-1, with D uncertain. V dropped 2 bases and J dropped 5 bases, with 10 bases sitting between them. The CDR3 loop spans 13 amino acids. Germline assignment: CDR1 SGDLS and CDR2 YYNGEE. The CDR3 loop reads CASSVVLGTEAFF. The DNA of the CDR3 is TGTGCCAGCAGCGTTGTTCTGGGAACTGAAGCTTTCTTT. The complete variable domain, with remaining parts taken from reference TRBV9 and TRBJ1-1, reads DSGVTQTPKHLITATGQRVTLRCSPRSGDLSVYWYQQSLDQGLQFLIQYYNGEERAKGNILERFSAQQFPDLHSELNLSSLELGDSALYFCASSVVLGTEAFFGQGTRLTVV.

CDR3 amino acids: CASSPGPDSSYNSPLHF. CDR3 nucleotides: TGTGCCAGCAGCCCGGGACCGGACAGCTCCTATAATTCACCCCTCCACTTT. The chain is built from TRBV7-3 and TRBJ1-6; maybe TRBD1 (6 bases). The germline V and J ends were trimmed by 5 bases and 0 bases, with 14 bases remaining between them. CDR3 length: 17 amino acids. The germline gives CDR1 SGHTA, CDR2 FQGTGA.

The count of this clone is one. This chain uses TRBV6-1 with TRBJ1-2, with a weak D call TRBD1 (5 bases). This CDR3 region has 13 residues. V lost 6 bases and J lost 5, with 13 bases in between. Per the germline V gene, CDR1 is MNHNS and CDR2 is SASEGT. The CDR3 protein is CASREGGAYGYTF. Here the CDR3 DNA reads TGTGCCAGCAGGGAGGGAGGGGCTTATGGCTACACCTTC.

This clone was recorded a few times. The chain uses TRBV27 and TRBJ2-7; D gene unclear. The CDR3 consists of 12 residues. Germline loops: CDR1 MNHEY, CDR2 SMNVEV (reference sequence). The V gene lost 2 bases and the J gene lost 3 bases, with 5 bases spanning the gap. This CDR3 is CASSLGNYEQYF. The DNA of the CDR3 is TGTGCCAGCAGTTTAGGGAACTACGAGCAGTACTTC.

This clone was detected only once. The chain joins TRBV5-1 to TRBJ1-1; 7 nucleotides line up with TRBD1. Germline lookup yields CDR1 SGHRS and CDR2 YFSETQ. V lost 0 bases to trimming and J lost 4 bases; unmatched junction nucleotides: 3. This CDR3 contains 14 residues. CDR3: CASSLAPGGTEAFF. CDR3 DNA sequence: TGCGCCAGCAGCTTGGCCCCAGGGGGCACTGAAGCTTTCTTT.